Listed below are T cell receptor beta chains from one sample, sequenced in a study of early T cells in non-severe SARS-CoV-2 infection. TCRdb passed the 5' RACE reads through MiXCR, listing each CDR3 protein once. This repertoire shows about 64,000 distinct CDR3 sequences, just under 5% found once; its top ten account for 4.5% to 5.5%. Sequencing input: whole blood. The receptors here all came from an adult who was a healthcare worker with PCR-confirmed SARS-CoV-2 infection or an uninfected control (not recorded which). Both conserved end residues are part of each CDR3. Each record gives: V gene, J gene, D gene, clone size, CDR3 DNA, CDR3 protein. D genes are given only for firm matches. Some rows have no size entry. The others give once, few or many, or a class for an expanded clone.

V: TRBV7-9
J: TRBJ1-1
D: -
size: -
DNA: TGTGCCAGCAGCTCTATAACGGGAGAAGCTTTCTTT
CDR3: CASSSITGEAFF

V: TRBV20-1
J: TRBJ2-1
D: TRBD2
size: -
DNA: TGCAGTGCTAGACTAGCGGGGGGCCCGGACAATGAGCAGTTCTTC
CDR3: CSARLAGGPDNEQFF

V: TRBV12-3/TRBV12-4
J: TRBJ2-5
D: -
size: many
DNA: TGTGCCAGCAGTCTCTATCCGGCTAGCGAACAAGAGACCCAGTACTTC
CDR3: CASSLYPASEQETQYF

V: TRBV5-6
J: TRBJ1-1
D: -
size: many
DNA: TGTGCCAGCAGCCTTCAGGCAGGCCGCACTGAAGCTTTCTTT
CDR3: CASSLQAGRTEAFF

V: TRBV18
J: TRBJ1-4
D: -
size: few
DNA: TGTGCCAGCTCCCGGGCGCAGGGGAGAACTAATGAAAAACTGTTTTTT
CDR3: CASSRAQGRTNEKLFF

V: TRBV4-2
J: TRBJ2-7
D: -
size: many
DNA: TGTGCCAGCAGCCAAACCGGACACAACTACGAGCAGTACTTC
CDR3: CASSQTGHNYEQYF

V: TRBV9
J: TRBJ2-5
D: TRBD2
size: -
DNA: TGTGCCAGCAGCGTAGGACTAGCGACAATGGCTACGGTTCAAGAGACCCAGTACTTC
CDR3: CASSVGLATMATVQETQYF

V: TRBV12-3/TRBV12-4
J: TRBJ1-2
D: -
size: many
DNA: TGTGCAATAGCAATCCGGGGTAGATACTATGGCTACACCTTC
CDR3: CAIAIRGRYYGYTF

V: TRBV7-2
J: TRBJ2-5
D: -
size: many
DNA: TGTGCCAGCAGCTCAGGGTCTGGATCCCAAGAGACCCAGTACTTC
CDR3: CASSSGSGSQETQYF

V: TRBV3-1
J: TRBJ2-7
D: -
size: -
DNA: TGTGCCAGCAGCCAAGAAAGGCTTTCTTCAGGGCGGTACTTC
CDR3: CASSQERLSSGRYF

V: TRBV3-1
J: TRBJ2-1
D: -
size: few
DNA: TGTGCCAGCAGCCAAAGGGGGGTCAGGGAGCAGTTCTTC
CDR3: CASSQRGVREQFF

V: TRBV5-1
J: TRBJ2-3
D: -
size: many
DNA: TGCGCCAGCAGCTTCGAACAGATCACAGATACGCAGTATTTT
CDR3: CASSFEQITDTQYF

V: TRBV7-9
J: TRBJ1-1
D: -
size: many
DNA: TGTGCCAGCAGACATAGCGGCAGCTGGAACACTGAAGCTTTCTTT
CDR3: CASRHSGSWNTEAFF

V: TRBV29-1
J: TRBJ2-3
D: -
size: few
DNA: TGCAGCCTGAGGGGGGACACGCAGTATTTT
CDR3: CSLRGDTQYF

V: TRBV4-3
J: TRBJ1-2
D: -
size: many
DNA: TGCGCCAGCAGCCTAGACAGTCGCTCCCCCTACACCTTC
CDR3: CASSLDSRSPYTF

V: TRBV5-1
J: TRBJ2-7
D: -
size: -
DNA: TGCGCCAGCCGCCTTTGGACCCAAGGGGGGGAGCAGTACTTC
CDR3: CASRLWTQGGEQYF